This is a list of T cell receptor beta chains from one sample in a study of T cells in Graves' hyperthyroidism and ophthalmopathy. In TCRdb, the multiplex PCR reads were re-called with MiXCR into one record per CDR3 protein. The table has about 690,000 distinct CDR3 sequences, approximately 15% seen once. The sequenced sample was blood. The receptors derive from a man aged 50-59 years with Graves' hyperthyroidism. Each CDR3 is given with its conserved first and last residue. Each record gives: CDR3 protein, CDR3 DNA, V gene, J gene, D gene, clone size. The D gene is left open where the match is weak. Clone sizes are given selectively: once, few, many, or a class where the clone is expanded.

CDR3aa: CASSYSQGLDYGYTF
CDR3nt: TGTGCCAGCAGTTACTCTCAGGGGTTGGACTATGGCTACACCTTC
v_gene: TRBV6-5
j_gene: TRBJ1-2
d_gene: .
abundance: .

CDR3aa: CASSFRQGVYEQYF
CDR3nt: TGTGCCAGCAGCTTTAGACAGGGGGTCTACGAGCAGTACTTC
v_gene: TRBV7-2
j_gene: TRBJ2-7
d_gene: TRBD1
abundance: many

CDR3aa: CASSWDIELTGELFF
CDR3nt: TGTGCCAGCAGTTGGGACATCGAACTCACCGGGGAGCTGTTTTTT
v_gene: TRBV2
j_gene: TRBJ2-2
d_gene: .
abundance: few

CDR3aa: CATSETGAPEQYF
CDR3nt: TGTGCCACCAGTGAGACCGGAGCGCCCGAGCAGTACTTC
v_gene: TRBV24-1
j_gene: TRBJ2-7
d_gene: .
abundance: .

CDR3aa: CASSEGEVAGPSGANVLTF
CDR3nt: TGTGCCAGCAGTGAAGGAGAAGTAGCGGGTCCCTCTGGGGCCAACGTCCTGACTTTC
v_gene: TRBV2
j_gene: TRBJ2-6
d_gene: TRBD2
abundance: .

CDR3aa: CASSRAGARQKLFF
CDR3nt: TGTGCCAGCAGCCGGGCAGGGGCGAGGCAAAAACTGTTTTTT
v_gene: TRBV28
j_gene: TRBJ1-4
d_gene: .
abundance: many

CDR3aa: CATSPRASSRELFF
CDR3nt: TGTGCCACCAGTCCTAGGGCCTCTTCTCGGGAGCTGTTTTTT
v_gene: TRBV24-1
j_gene: TRBJ2-2
d_gene: .
abundance: .

CDR3aa: CSARDARTNTEAFF
CDR3nt: TGCAGTGCTAGAGATGCACGAACGAACACTGAAGCTTTCTTT
v_gene: TRBV20-1
j_gene: TRBJ1-1
d_gene: .
abundance: many

CDR3aa: CASSNEETQYF
CDR3nt: TGCGCCAGCAGCAACGAAGAGACCCAGTACTTC
v_gene: TRBV5-1
j_gene: TRBJ2-5
d_gene: .
abundance: many

CDR3aa: CASSAGRVGSTEAFF
CDR3nt: TGTGCCAGCAGCGCGGGAAGAGTAGGGTCGACTGAAGCTTTCTTT
v_gene: TRBV9
j_gene: TRBJ1-1
d_gene: .
abundance: few

CDR3aa: CASSTIVARRGEKLFF
CDR3nt: TGTGCCAGTAGCACCATCGTCGCCCGCAGAGGGGAAAAACTGTTTTTT
v_gene: TRBV19
j_gene: TRBJ1-4
d_gene: .
abundance: .

CDR3aa: CASSGQGTSSTDTQYF
CDR3nt: TGTGCCAGCAGTGGACAAGGGACTAGCTCCACAGATACGCAGTATTTT
v_gene: TRBV6-1
j_gene: TRBJ2-3
d_gene: TRBD2
abundance: many

CDR3aa: CASRSGLNAGELFF
CDR3nt: TGTGCCAGCAGGTCGGGACTAAACGCCGGGGAGCTGTTTTTT
v_gene: TRBV11-2
j_gene: TRBJ2-2
d_gene: TRBD2
abundance: .

CDR3aa: CASSPESWRGETQYF
CDR3nt: TGTGCCAGTAGTCCAGAAAGTTGGAGGGGGGAGACCCAGTACTTC
v_gene: TRBV19
j_gene: TRBJ2-5
d_gene: .
abundance: few

CDR3aa: CASSLATIRAEQFF
CDR3nt: TGTGCCAGCAGTTTAGCCACGATACGGGCGGAGCAGTTCTTC
v_gene: TRBV28
j_gene: TRBJ2-1
d_gene: .
abundance: many

CDR3aa: CASGQGIEETQYF
CDR3nt: TGTGCCAGCGGACAGGGGATTGAAGAGACCCAGTACTTC
v_gene: TRBV27
j_gene: TRBJ2-5
d_gene: TRBD1
abundance: many

CDR3aa: CASSELAAKNIQYF
CDR3nt: TGTGCCAGCAGTGAACTCGCGGCCAAAAACATTCAGTACTTC
v_gene: TRBV2
j_gene: TRBJ2-4
d_gene: .
abundance: many

CDR3aa: CASSPLAGRGQGTQYF
CDR3nt: TGTGCCAGCAGTCCCCTAGCGGGGAGGGGGCAGGGTACGCAGTATTTT
v_gene: TRBV27
j_gene: TRBJ2-3
d_gene: TRBD2
abundance: few

CDR3aa: CASSPHQTGDKGTEAFF
CDR3nt: TGTGCCAGCAGCCCACACCAGACAGGGGACAAGGGCACTGAAGCTTTCTTT
v_gene: TRBV7-9
j_gene: TRBJ1-1
d_gene: TRBD1
abundance: many

CDR3aa: CASSGNSRYYNEQFF
CDR3nt: TGTGCCAGCAGCGGAAACTCTAGGTACTACAATGAGCAGTTCTTC
v_gene: TRBV5-5
j_gene: TRBJ2-1
d_gene: .
abundance: .

CDR3aa: CASRPGSEGYTF
CDR3nt: TGTGCCAGCAGACCAGGTTCGGAGGGCTACACCTTC
v_gene: TRBV12-3/TRBV12-4
j_gene: TRBJ1-2
d_gene: .
abundance: .

CDR3aa: CASSRGAGGGETRYF
CDR3nt: TGTGCCAGCTCACGAGGAGCGGGAGGCGGTGAGACCCGGTACTTC
v_gene: TRBV18
j_gene: TRBJ2-5
d_gene: TRBD2
abundance: .

CDR3aa: CASSLSASGRPADTQYF
CDR3nt: TGTGCCAGCAGTTTATCGGCTAGCGGGAGACCCGCAGATACGCAGTATTTT
v_gene: TRBV27
j_gene: TRBJ2-3
d_gene: TRBD2
abundance: many

CDR3aa: CASTLAGVHGYTF
CDR3nt: TGTGCCAGCACTTTGGCGGGGGTTCATGGCTACACCTTC
v_gene: TRBV6-1
j_gene: TRBJ1-2
d_gene: .
abundance: few

CDR3aa: CASSAEETQYF
CDR3nt: TGTGCCAGTAGTGCTGAAGAGACCCAGTACTTC
v_gene: TRBV19
j_gene: TRBJ2-5
d_gene: .
abundance: few

CDR3aa: CASSVDGNSGNTIYF
CDR3nt: TGTGCCAGCAGCGTGGACGGAAACTCTGGAAACACCATATATTTT
v_gene: TRBV5-4
j_gene: TRBJ1-3
d_gene: .
abundance: few

CDR3aa: CSARSAGVTQNGQFF
CDR3nt: TGCAGTGCTAGAAGCGCGGGAGTCACGCAGAATGGGCAGTTCTTC
v_gene: TRBV20-1
j_gene: TRBJ2-1
d_gene: TRBD2
abundance: .

CDR3aa: CASSGAAGAFHNEQFF
CDR3nt: TGTGCCAGCAGCGGGGCAGCAGGGGCATTCCACAATGAGCAGTTCTTC
v_gene: TRBV28
j_gene: TRBJ2-1
d_gene: .
abundance: many

CDR3aa: CASSLRGGSYEKLFF
CDR3nt: TGTGCCAGCAGTTTACGGGGGGGATCGTATGAAAAACTGTTTTTT
v_gene: TRBV12-3/TRBV12-4
j_gene: TRBJ1-4
d_gene: .
abundance: many

CDR3aa: CSASLGTETNYGYTF
CDR3nt: TGCAGTGCCTCCCTCGGGACAGAAACTAACTATGGCTACACCTTC
v_gene: TRBV20-1
j_gene: TRBJ1-2
d_gene: TRBD1
abundance: .

CDR3aa: CASSDDTNYGYTF
CDR3nt: TGTGCCAGCAGTGACGACACTAACTATGGCTACACCTTC
v_gene: TRBV2
j_gene: TRBJ1-2
d_gene: .
abundance: few

CDR3aa: CSATGTSRPGSTDTQYF
CDR3nt: TGCAGTGCTACCGGGACTAGCAGGCCGGGGAGCACAGATACGCAGTATTTT
v_gene: TRBV20-1
j_gene: TRBJ2-3
d_gene: TRBD2
abundance: many

CDR3aa: CSAADRGSYNEQFF
CDR3nt: TGCAGTGCTGCAGACAGGGGGTCCTACAATGAGCAGTTCTTC
v_gene: TRBV20-1
j_gene: TRBJ2-1
d_gene: TRBD1
abundance: many

CDR3aa: CASSEAYRASTEAFF
CDR3nt: TGTGCCAGCAGCGAAGCGTACAGGGCGAGCACTGAAGCTTTCTTT
v_gene: TRBV14
j_gene: TRBJ1-1
d_gene: .
abundance: few

CDR3aa: CASGTQGTTEAFF
CDR3nt: TGTGCCAGCGGGACACAGGGGACCACTGAAGCTTTCTTT
v_gene: TRBV6-1
j_gene: TRBJ1-1
d_gene: TRBD1
abundance: .

CDR3aa: CASSLFGVNTEAFF
CDR3nt: TGTGCCAGCAGTTTATTCGGGGTGAACACTGAAGCTTTCTTT
v_gene: TRBV28
j_gene: TRBJ1-1
d_gene: .
abundance: many

CDR3aa: CASSPGQGALAYGYTF
CDR3nt: TGTGCCAGCAGCCCGGGACAGGGGGCCCTCGCTTATGGCTACACCTTC
v_gene: TRBV6-1
j_gene: TRBJ1-2
d_gene: TRBD1
abundance: many

CDR3aa: CASSHDPPTEAFF
CDR3nt: TGTGCCAGTAGTCACGACCCCCCCACTGAAGCTTTCTTT
v_gene: TRBV19
j_gene: TRBJ1-1
d_gene: .
abundance: few

CDR3aa: CASSPVGVNTGELFF
CDR3nt: TGTGCCAGTAGCCCCGTCGGGGTAAACACCGGGGAGCTGTTTTTT
v_gene: TRBV19
j_gene: TRBJ2-2
d_gene: .
abundance: many

CDR3aa: CASSLRSRKKLFF
CDR3nt: TGTGCCAGCAGTTTACGGAGTCGGAAAAAACTGTTTTTT
v_gene: TRBV28
j_gene: TRBJ1-4
d_gene: .
abundance: many

CDR3aa: CASKSTVNSNQPQHF
CDR3nt: TGTGCCAGCAAGTCGACGGTTAATAGCAATCAGCCCCAGCATTTT
v_gene: TRBV6-1
j_gene: TRBJ1-5
d_gene: .
abundance: .

CDR3aa: CASRTGTGVITEAFF
CDR3nt: TGTGCCAGCAGGACCGGGACAGGGGTTATTACTGAAGCTTTCTTT
v_gene: TRBV27
j_gene: TRBJ1-1
d_gene: TRBD1
abundance: few